This T cell receptor (beta chain) was identified during a study of shared clonotypes between healthy human individuals. Some clones are missing from TCRdb's copy, which holds only in-frame ones; the method was immunoSEQ multiplex PCR. The sample lists some 240,000 clones, approximately 70% occurring once. The length of the CDR3 is 15 residues. The germline V gene encodes CDR1 KGHSH and CDR2 LQKENI. The J segment lost 7 bases and the V segment lost 1 base, leaving 5 bases of the junction unmatched. Notes on this clone: Its target is not known.

Study-level points and caveats: Among a few donors, approximately 5% of naive CD4 clonotypes were found in common. Relative to their counterparts shared across all four donors, non-shared clonotypes exhibited diminished generation probabilities.

The sequenced sample consisted of memory CD4+ T cells sorted from blood. Stated subset: CD45RA-negative fraction. The chain combines TRBV18 with TRBJ2-1, with 9 bases fitting TRBD1. The receptor was isolated from a young man in good health. CDR3 sequence (DNA): TGTGCCAGCTCACCACAGCCGACAGGGGGAAATGAGCAGTTCTTC. It encodes CASSPQPTGGNEQFF.